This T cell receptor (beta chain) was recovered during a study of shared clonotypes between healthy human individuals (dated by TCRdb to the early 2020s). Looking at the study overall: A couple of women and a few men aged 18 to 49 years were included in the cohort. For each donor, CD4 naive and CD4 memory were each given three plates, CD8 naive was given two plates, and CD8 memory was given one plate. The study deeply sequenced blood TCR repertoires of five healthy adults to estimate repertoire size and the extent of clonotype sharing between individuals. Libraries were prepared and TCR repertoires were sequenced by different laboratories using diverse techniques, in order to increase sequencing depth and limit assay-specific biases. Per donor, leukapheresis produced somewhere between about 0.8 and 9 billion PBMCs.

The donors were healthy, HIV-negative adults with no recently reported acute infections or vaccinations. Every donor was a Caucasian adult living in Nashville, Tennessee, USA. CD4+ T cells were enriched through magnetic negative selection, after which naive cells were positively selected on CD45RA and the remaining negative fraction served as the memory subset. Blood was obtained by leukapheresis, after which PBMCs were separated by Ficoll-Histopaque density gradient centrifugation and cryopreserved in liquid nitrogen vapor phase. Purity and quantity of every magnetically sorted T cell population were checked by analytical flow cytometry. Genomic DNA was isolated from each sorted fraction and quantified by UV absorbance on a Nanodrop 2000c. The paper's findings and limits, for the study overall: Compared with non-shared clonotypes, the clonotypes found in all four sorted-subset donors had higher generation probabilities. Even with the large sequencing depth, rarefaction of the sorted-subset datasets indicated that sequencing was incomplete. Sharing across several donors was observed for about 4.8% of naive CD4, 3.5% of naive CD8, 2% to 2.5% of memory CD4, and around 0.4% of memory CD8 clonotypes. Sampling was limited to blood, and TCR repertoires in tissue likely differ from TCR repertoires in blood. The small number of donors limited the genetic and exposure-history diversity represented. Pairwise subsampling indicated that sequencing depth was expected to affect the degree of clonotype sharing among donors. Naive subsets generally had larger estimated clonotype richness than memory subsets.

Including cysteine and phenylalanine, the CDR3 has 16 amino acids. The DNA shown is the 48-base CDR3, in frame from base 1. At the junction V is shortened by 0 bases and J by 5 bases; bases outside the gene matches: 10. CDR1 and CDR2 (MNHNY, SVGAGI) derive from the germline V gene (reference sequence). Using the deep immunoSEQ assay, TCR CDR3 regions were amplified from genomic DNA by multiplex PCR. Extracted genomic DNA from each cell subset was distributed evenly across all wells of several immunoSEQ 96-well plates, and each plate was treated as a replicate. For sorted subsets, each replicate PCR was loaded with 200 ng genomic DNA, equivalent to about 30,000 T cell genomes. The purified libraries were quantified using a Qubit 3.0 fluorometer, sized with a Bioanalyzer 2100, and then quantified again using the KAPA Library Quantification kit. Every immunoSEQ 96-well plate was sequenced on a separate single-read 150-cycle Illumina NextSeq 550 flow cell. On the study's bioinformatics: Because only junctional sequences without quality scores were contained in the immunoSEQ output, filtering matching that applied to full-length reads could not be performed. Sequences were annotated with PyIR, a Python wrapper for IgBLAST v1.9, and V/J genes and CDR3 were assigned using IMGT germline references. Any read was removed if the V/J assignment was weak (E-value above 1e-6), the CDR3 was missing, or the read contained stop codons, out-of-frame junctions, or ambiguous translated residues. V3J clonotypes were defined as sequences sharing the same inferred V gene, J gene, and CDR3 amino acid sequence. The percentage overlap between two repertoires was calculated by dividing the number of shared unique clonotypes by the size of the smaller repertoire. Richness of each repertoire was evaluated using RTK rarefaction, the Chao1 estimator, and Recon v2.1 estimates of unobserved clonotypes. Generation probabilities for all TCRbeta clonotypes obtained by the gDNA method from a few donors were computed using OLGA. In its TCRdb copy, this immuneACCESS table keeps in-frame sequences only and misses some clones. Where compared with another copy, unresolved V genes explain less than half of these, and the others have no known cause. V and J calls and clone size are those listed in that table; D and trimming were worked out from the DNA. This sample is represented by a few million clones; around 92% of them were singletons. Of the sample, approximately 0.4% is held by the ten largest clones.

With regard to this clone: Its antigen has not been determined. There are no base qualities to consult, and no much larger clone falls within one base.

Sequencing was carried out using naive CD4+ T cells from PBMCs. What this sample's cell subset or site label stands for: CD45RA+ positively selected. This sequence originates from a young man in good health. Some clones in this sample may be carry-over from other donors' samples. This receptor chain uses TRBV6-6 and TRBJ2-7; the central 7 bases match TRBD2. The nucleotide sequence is TGTGCCAGCAGTTACTCGAGTTTGGCAGCGGGGAACGAGCAGTACTTC. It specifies CASSYSSLAAGNEQYF.